The 12 T cell receptor beta chains given below trace back to one sample, sequenced in a study of shared clonotypes between healthy human individuals. Naive CD8 isolation took CD45RO-negative cells positively selected for CCR7 and excluded terminally differentiated effector memory CD45RA+ cells. This table comes from immunoSEQ multiplex PCR, and its TCRdb copy is limited to in-frame clones, with some not included. The sample has some 2.1 million clones, approximately 92% seen once; the top ten hold around 1.7%. Sequencing was done on a sample of naive CD8+ T cells from PBMCs. The source is a young man in good health. Some clones in this sample may be carry-over from other donors' samples.

The chain has TRBV7-7 and TRBJ2-1, with a weak D call TRBD1 (6 bases). This CDR3 region has 15 residues. Per germline, CDR1 SSHAT and CDR2 FNYEAQ (reference sequence). Trimming removed 5 bases from V and 9 bases from J, with 20 bases in between. CDR3 loop: CASSLTTGQYGEQFF. CDR3 DNA: TGTGCCAGCAGCCTAACTACAGGGCAGTACGGTGAGCAGTTCTTC.

This chain joins TRBV7-9 and TRBJ2-4; 9 nucleotides match TRBD2. Per the germline V gene, CDR1 is SEHNR and CDR2 is FQNEAQ (reference sequence). The ends lost 7 bases at V and 8 bases at J; junction bases unmatched: 18. CDR3 length equals 17 residues. The CDR3 DNA reads TGTGCCAGCACCGAGACCCTCCCTAGCGGGGATGGGGACATTCAGTACTTC. As protein: CASTETLPSGDGDIQYF.

The chain joins TRBV27 to TRBJ2-2; 9 nucleotides align to TRBD2. The CDR3 consists of 16 residues. V was pared by 4 bases and J by 7 bases, with 10 bases of the junction left unmatched. CDR1 is MNHEY and CDR2 is SMNVEV in the germline V gene (reference sequence). CDR3 in amino acids: CASSSSLAGVIGELFF. The CDR3 nucleotides read TGTGCCAGCAGTTCCAGTTTAGCGGGAGTAATCGGGGAGCTGTTTTTT.

This chain links TRBV14 with TRBJ2-2, with 10 bases aligning to TRBD2. The CDR3 is made up of 15 amino acids. The germline V gene encodes CDR1 SGHDN and CDR2 FVKESK. Trimming cost V 6 bases and J 4 bases; bases outside gene matches: 5. CDR3 sequence (DNA): TGTGCCAGCAGGCTAGCGGGAGCGAGCACCGGGGAGCTGTTTTTT. Translating gives CASRLAGASTGELFF.

V usage is TRBV27 and J usage is TRBJ2-7, with TRBD1 as a possible D gene (7 bases). This CDR3 region has 17 residues. CDR1 is MNHEY and CDR2 is SMNVEV in the germline V gene (reference sequence). The ends were cut back, 6 bases at V and 2 bases at J, with 23 bases in the middle. Here the CDR3 reads CASRLYLGGGQTYEQYF. In nucleotides, the CDR3 is TGTGCCAGCAGACTTTACCTTGGAGGGGGCCAAACCTACGAGCAGTACTTC.

This chain uses TRBV27 with TRBJ2-7, with TRBD2 matching 9 bases. After removal of 4 bases from V and 1 base from J, the junction contained 5 bases not matched to a gene. Germline assignment: CDR1 MNHEY and CDR2 SMNVEV (reference sequence). The CDR3 loop spans 15 amino acids. For the CDR3, the DNA is TGTGCCAGCAGTTCCGCTAGCGGGAAATCCTACGAGCAGTACTTC. The encoded protein is CASSSASGKSYEQYF.

The V call is TRBV5-1, the J call TRBJ1-2; D gene uncertain. The V end was cut by 2 bases, the J end by 2 bases, with 10 bases between. The CDR3 is 14 amino acids. Germline lookup yields CDR1 SGHRS and CDR2 YFSETQ. Here the CDR3 DNA reads TGCGCCAGCAGCTTAGGCTGGATGAACTATGGCTACACCTTC. Translation gives CASSLGWMNYGYTF.

This clone was recorded only once. The genes are TRBV7-2 and TRBJ2-2, with unresolved D. The V and J ends lost 5 bases and 5 bases respectively, with 15 bases between them. CDR1 SGHTA and CDR2 FQGNSA come from the germline V gene. The CDR3 is 15 amino acids. CDR3 sequence reads: CASSRPDHTTGELFF. In DNA form, the CDR3 reads TGTGCCAGCAGCAGGCCCGACCATACGACCGGGGAGCTGTTTTTT.

The count of this clone is one. V usage is TRBV4-3 and J usage is TRBJ1-4; no clear D. The germline V and J ends were trimmed by 1 base and 7 bases, with 10 bases remaining between them. The CDR3 extends over 14 amino acids. Germline V gene sequence: CDR1 LGHNA, CDR2 YSLEER. CDR3 in amino acids: CASSQGLMGEKLFF. The CDR3 coding sequence is TGCGCCAGCAGCCAAGGTCTCATGGGTGAAAAACTGTTTTTT.

V gene TRBV5-1 combines with J gene TRBJ2-7; D remains ambiguous. Germline V CDR1 and CDR2: SGHRS, YFSETQ. Between the trimmed V and J ends, which lost 10 bases and 6 bases, there was a span of 11 bases. This CDR3 is 10 amino acids long. For the CDR3, the DNA is TGCGCCCAGCGTGGGTCCGAGCAGTACTTC. Protein product: CAQRGSEQYF.

This chain connects TRBV9 to TRBJ2-1; 9 nucleotides agree with TRBD1. CDR3 length: 14 amino acids. The V gene end was trimmed by 3 bases and the J gene end by 8 bases; junction bases not matched to a gene: 6. Germline assignment: CDR1 SGDLS and CDR2 YYNGEE. CDR3 sequence reads: CASSDTGGRDEQFF. DNA for the CDR3: TGTGCCAGCAGCGATACAGGGGGCCGGGATGAGCAGTTCTTC.

The J gene is TRBJ1-3, the V gene TRBV9, with D hard to call. The CDR3 loop spans 14 amino acids. The ends were cut back, 0 bases at V and 3 bases at J, with 7 bases in the middle. Germline CDR1 SGDLS, CDR2 YYNGEE. For the CDR3, the DNA is TGTGCCAGCAGCGTAGGAGTGCATGGAAACACCATATATTTT. Protein product: CASSVGVHGNTIYF. Full variable domain (missing parts from reference TRBV9 and TRBJ1-3): DSGVTQTPKHLITATGQRVTLRCSPRSGDLSVYWYQQSLDQGLQFLIQYYNGEERAKGNILERFSAQQFPDLHSELNLSSLELGDSALYFCASSVGVHGNTIYFGEGSWLTVV.